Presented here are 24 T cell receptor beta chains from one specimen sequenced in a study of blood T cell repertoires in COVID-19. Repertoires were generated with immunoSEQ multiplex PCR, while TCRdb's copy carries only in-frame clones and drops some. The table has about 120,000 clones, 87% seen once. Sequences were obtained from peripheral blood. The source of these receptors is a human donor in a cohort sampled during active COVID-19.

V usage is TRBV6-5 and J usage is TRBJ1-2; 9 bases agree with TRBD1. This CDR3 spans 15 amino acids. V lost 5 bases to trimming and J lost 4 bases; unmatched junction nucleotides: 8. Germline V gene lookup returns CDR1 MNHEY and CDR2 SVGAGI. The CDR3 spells CASSLGQGKSYGYTF. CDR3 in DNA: TGTGCCAGCAGTCTCGGACAGGGGAAAAGCTATGGCTACACCTTC.

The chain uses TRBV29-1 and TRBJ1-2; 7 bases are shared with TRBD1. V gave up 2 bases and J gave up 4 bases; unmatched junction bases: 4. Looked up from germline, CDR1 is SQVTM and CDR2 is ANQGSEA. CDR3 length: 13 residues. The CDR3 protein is CSVERGLGYGYTF. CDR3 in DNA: TGCAGCGTTGAAAGGGGGCTCGGCTATGGCTACACCTTC.

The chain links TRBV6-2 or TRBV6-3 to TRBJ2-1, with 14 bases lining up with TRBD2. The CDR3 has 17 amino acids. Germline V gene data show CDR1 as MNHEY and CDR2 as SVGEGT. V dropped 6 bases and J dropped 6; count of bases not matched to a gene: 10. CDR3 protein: CASSHARTSGRFNEQFF. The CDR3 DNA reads TGTGCCAGCAGCCATGCCAGGACTAGCGGGAGGTTCAATGAGCAGTTCTTC.

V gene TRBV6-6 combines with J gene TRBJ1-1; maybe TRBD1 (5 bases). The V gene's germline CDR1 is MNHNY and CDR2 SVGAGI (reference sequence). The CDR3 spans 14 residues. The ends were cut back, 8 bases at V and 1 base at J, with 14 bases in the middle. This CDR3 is CASAQGRRNTEAFF. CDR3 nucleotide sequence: TGTGCCAGCGCGCAGGGCCGAAGGAACACTGAAGCTTTCTTT.

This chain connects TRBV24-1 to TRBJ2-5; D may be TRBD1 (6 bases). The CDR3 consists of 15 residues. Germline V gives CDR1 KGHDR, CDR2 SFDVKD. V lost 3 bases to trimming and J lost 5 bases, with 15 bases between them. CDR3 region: CATSDARGGWETQYF. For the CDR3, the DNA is TGTGCCACCAGTGATGCCCGTGGGGGCTGGGAGACCCAGTACTTC.

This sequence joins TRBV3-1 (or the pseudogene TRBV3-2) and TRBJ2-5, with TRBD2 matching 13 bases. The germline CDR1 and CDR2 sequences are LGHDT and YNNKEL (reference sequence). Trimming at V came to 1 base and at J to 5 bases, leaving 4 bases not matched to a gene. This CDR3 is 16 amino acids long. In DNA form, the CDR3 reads TGTGCCAGCAGCCAAGCACTAGCGGGGGGGCGTGAGACCCAGTACTTC. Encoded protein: CASSQALAGGRETQYF.

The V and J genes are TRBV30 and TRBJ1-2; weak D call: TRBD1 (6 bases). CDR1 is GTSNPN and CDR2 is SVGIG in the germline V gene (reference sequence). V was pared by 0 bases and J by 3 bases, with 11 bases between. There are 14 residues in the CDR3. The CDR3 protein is CAWSVTGSYYGYTF. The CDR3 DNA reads TGTGCCTGGAGTGTCACAGGGAGTTACTATGGCTACACCTTC.

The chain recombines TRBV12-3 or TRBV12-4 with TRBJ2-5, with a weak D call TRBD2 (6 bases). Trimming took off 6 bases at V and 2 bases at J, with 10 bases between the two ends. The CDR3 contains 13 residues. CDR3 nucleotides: TGTGCCAGCAGGGAGGGGCAGCAAGAGACCCAGTACTTC. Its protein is CASREGQQETQYF.

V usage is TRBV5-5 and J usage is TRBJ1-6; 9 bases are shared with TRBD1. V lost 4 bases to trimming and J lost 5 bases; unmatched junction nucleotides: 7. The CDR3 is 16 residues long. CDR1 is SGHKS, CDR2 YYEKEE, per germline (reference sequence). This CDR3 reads CASSPGTGLDNSPLHF. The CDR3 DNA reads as TGTGCCAGCAGCCCCGGGACAGGGCTAGATAATTCACCCCTCCACTTT.

The chain's CDR3 is CASSLDAGNTEAFF. The CDR3 DNA sequence: TGCGCCAGCAGCTTGGATGCAGGGAACACTGAAGCTTTCTTT. The J gene is TRBJ1-1, the V gene TRBV5-1, with D uncertain. The ends were cut back, 0 bases at V and 1 base at J, with 7 bases in the middle. The CDR3 length is 14 residues. Germline assignment: CDR1 SGHRS and CDR2 YFSETQ. Based on the CDR3 plus reference TRBV5-1 and TRBJ1-1, the full variable domain is KAGVTQTPRYLIKTRGQQVTLSCSPISGHRSVSWYQQTPGQGLQFLFEYFSETQRNKGNFPGRFSGRQFSNSRSEMNVSTLELGDSALYLCASSLDAGNTEAFFGQGTRLTVV.

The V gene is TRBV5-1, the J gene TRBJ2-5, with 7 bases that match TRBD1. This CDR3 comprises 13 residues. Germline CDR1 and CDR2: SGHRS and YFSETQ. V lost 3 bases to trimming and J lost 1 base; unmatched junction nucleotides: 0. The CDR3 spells CASSWDSQETQYF. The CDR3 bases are TGCGCCAGCAGCTGGGACAGCCAAGAGACCCAGTACTTC. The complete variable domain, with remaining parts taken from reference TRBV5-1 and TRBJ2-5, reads KAGVTQTPRYLIKTRGQQVTLSCSPISGHRSVSWYQQTPGQGLQFLFEYFSETQRNKGNFPGRFSGRQFSNSRSEMNVSTLELGDSALYLCASSWDSQETQYFGPGTRLLVL.

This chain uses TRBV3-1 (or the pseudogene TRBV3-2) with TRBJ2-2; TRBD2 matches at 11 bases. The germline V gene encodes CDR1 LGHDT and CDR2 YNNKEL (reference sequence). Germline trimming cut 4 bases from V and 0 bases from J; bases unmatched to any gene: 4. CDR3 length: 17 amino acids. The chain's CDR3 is CASSLGTSGANTGELFF. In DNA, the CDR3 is TGTGCCAGCAGCCTTGGGACTAGCGGCGCGAACACCGGGGAGCTGTTTTTT.

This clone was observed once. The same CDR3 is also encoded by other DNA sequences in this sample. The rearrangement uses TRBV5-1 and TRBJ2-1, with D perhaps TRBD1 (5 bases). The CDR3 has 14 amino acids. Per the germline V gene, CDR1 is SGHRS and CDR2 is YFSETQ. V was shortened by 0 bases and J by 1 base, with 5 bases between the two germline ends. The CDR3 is CASSLGQSYNEQFF. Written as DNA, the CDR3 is TGCGCCAGCAGCTTGGGACAGTCCTACAATGAGCAGTTCTTC.

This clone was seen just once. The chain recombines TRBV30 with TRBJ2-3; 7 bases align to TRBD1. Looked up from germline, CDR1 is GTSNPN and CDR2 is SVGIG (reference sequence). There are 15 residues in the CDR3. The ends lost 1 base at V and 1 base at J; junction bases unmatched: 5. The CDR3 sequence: CAWSENRGGTDTQYF. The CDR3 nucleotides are TGTGCCTGGAGTGAGAACAGGGGCGGCACAGATACGCAGTATTTT.

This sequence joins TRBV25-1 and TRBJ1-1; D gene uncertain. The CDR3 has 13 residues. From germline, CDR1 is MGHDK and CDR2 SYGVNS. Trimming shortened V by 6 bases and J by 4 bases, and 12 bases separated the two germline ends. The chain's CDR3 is CASRGVSGTEAFF. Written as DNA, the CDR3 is TGTGCCAGCAGGGGCGTTAGTGGCACTGAAGCTTTCTTT.

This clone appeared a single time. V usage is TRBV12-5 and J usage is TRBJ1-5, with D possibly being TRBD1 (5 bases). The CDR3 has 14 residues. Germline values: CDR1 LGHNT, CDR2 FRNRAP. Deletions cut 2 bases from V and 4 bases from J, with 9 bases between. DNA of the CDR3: TGTGCTAGTGGTTTGATCGGGGGAAATCAGCCCCAGCATTTT. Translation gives CASGLIGGNQPQHF.

This CDR3 reads CASSTPQGRNTGELFF. CDR3 DNA: TGTGCCAGCAGTACCCCACAGGGGCGGAACACCGGGGAGCTGTTTTTT. This chain joins TRBV6-2 or TRBV6-3 and TRBJ2-2, with 7 bases matching TRBD1. The CDR3 has 16 residues. V dropped 5 bases and J dropped 1; count of bases not matched to a gene: 7. CDR1 is MNHEY, CDR2 SVGEGT, per germline.

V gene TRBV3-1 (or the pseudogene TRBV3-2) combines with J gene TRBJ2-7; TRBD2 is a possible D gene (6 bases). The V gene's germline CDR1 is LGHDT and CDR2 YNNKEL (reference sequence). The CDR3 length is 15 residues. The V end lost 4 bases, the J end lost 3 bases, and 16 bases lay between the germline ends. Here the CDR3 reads CASSPERTKYYEQYF. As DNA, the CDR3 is TGTGCCAGCAGCCCTGAGCGGACTAAGTACTACGAGCAGTACTTC.

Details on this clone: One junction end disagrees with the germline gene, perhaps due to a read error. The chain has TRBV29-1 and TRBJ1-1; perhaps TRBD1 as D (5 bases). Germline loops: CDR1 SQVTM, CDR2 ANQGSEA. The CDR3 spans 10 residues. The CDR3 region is CSVPGTTAVF. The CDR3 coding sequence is TGCAGCGTCCCCGGGACTACAGCGGTCTTT. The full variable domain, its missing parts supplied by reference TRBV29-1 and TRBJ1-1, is SAVISQKPSRDICQRGTSLTIQCQVDSQVTMMFWYRQQPGQSLTLIATANQGSEATYESGFVIDKFPISRPNLTFSTLTVSNMSPEDSSIYLCSVPGTTAVFGQGTRLTVV.

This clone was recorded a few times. CDR3 coding DNA: TGTGCCAGCAGTTATTTGGGTTTGGGGAGCACTGAAGCTTTCTTT. Its translation: CASSYLGLGSTEAFF. This chain connects TRBV6-6 to TRBJ1-1; no firm D call. V gave up 3 bases and J gave up 4 bases, with 15 bases separating them. Germline V lookup: CDR1 MNHNY, CDR2 SVGAGI (reference sequence). The CDR3 has 15 amino acids.

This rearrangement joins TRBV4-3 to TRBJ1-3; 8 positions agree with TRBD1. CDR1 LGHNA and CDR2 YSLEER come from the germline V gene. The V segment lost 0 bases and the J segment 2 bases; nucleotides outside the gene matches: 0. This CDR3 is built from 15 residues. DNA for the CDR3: TGCGCCAGCAGCCAAGAGACAGGGGCTGGAAACACCATATATTTT. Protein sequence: CASSQETGAGNTIYF.

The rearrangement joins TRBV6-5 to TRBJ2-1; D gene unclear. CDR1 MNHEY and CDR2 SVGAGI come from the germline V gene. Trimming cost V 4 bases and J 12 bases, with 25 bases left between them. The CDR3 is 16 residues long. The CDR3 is CASSFWSFGSSSGQFF. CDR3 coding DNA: TGTGCCAGCAGTTTCTGGAGTTTCGGCAGCTCCTCCGGGCAGTTCTTC.

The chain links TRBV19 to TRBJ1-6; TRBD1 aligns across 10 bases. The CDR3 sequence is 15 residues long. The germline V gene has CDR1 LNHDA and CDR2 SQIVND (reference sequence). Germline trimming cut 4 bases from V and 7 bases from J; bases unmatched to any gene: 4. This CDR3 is CASSSDRGPNSPLHF. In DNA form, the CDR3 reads TGTGCCAGTAGTAGCGACAGGGGGCCAAATTCACCCCTCCACTTT.

The CDR3 DNA sequence: TGTGCCAGCAGTGGGGGGACAGGGAGGCAAGAGACCCAGTACTTC. This codes for CASSGGTGRQETQYF. V gene TRBV6-6 combines with J gene TRBJ2-5, with 9 nucleotides matching TRBD1. Losses at the gene ends were 5 bases for V and 2 bases for J; bases not matched to a gene: 6. CDR3 length equals 15 residues. Germline CDR1 reads MNHNY; CDR2 reads SVGAGI (reference sequence).